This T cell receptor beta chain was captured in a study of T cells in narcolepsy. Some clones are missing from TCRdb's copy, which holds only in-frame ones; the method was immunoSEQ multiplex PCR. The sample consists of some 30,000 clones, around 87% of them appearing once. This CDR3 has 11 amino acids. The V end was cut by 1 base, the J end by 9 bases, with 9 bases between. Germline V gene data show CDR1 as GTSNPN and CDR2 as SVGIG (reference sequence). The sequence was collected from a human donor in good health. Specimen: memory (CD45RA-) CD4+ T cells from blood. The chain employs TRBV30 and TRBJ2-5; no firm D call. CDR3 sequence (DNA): TGTGCCTGGAGTGGAGTGGATGCCCAGTACTTC. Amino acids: CAWSGVDAQYF.